This passage covers 32 T cell receptor beta chains from one sample sequenced in a study of T cell repertoires in cytomegalovirus infection. TCRdb processed the reads anew with MiXCR; each CDR3 protein has one entry. The data show hundreds of thousands of distinct CDR3 sequences, 22% seen once. The sample was CD8+ T cells from PBMCs. The receptor source for this set is a human donor in good health (CMV status not recorded). Some clones in this sample may be carry-over from other donors' samples.

This clonotype was recorded many times. V and J are TRBV28 and TRBJ2-3; possible D gene TRBD2, 6 bases. The CDR3 has 14 residues. V dropped 5 bases and J dropped 0 bases, with 9 bases sitting between them. From germline, CDR1 is MDHEN and CDR2 SYDVKM. CDR3 nucleotides: TGTGCCAGCAGTCCGCTAGCGAGCACAGATACGCAGTATTTT. Amino acid sequence: CASSPLASTDTQYF. Full variable domain (remainder filled in from reference TRBV28 and TRBJ2-3): DVKVTQSSRYLVKRTGEKVFLECVQDMDHENMFWYRQDPGLGLRLIYFSYDVKMKEKGDIPEGYSVSREKKERFSLILESASTNQTSMYLCASSPLASTDTQYFGPGTRLTVL.

V and J are TRBV19 and TRBJ2-1; possibly TRBD1 or TRBD2 for D (5 bases each). This CDR3 is built from 16 residues. Between the trimmed V and J ends, which lost 7 bases and 0 bases, there was a span of 16 bases. Germline CDR1 and CDR2: LNHDA and SQIVND (reference sequence). The CDR3 sequence: CASTLGASPSYNEQFF. Written as DNA, the CDR3 is TGTGCCAGTACTCTCGGGGCCAGCCCCTCCTACAATGAGCAGTTCTTC.

This clonotype was recorded many times. This sequence joins TRBV12-3 or TRBV12-4 and TRBJ2-1; TRBD2 matches at 10 bases. V dropped 4 bases and J dropped 4; count of bases not matched to a gene: 4. The length of the CDR3 is 15 residues. The CDR3 region has the DNA TGTGCCAGCAGTTCTCTAGCGGGGGTTTACAATGAGCAGTTCTTC. It yields the protein CASSSLAGVYNEQFF.

This clonotype was detected a few times. This sequence joins TRBV7-9 and TRBJ2-5; D unresolved. The germline V gene encodes CDR1 SEHNR and CDR2 FQNEAQ (reference sequence). V lost 1 base and J 3 bases, leaving 6 bases between the germline ends. There are 13 residues in the CDR3. The CDR3: CASSLVSEETQYF. The CDR3, as DNA: TGTGCCAGCAGCTTAGTATCGGAAGAGACCCAGTACTTC. Combining the CDR3 with reference TRBV7-9 and TRBJ2-5 gives the whole variable domain DTGVSQNPRHKITKRGQNVTFRCDPISEHNRLYWYRQTLGQGPEFLTYFQNEAQLEKSRLLSDRFSAERPKGSFSTLEIQRTEQGDSAMYLCASSLVSEETQYFGPGTRLLVL.

The CDR3 region is CASGWGGSTEAFF. In DNA form, the CDR3 reads TGCGCCAGCGGTTGGGGGGGGTCCACTGAAGCTTTCTTT. The rearrangement links TRBV10-2 to TRBJ1-1; D is possibly TRBD1 (5 bases). The CDR3 totals 13 residues. The V end was cut by 8 bases, the J end by 4 bases, with 14 bases between. Per the germline V gene, CDR1 is WSHSY and CDR2 is SAAADI.

This clonotype was observed many times. The chain employs TRBV12-3 or TRBV12-4 and TRBJ2-3; D remains ambiguous. This CDR3 is built from 14 residues. Trimming stripped 3 bases from V and 0 bases from J, with 7 bases between. The DNA of the CDR3 is TGTGCCAGCAGTTTTATCGCGAGCACAGATACGCAGTATTTT. This translates into CASSFIASTDTQYF.

The chain recombines TRBV28 with TRBJ1-4; possible D gene TRBD1, 6 bases. This CDR3 has 16 amino acids. Germline CDR1 and CDR2: MDHEN and SYDVKM. With 4 bases removed from V and 6 bases from J, the gap between germline ends came to 18 bases. Here the CDR3 reads CASSSWGQGPDEKLFF. CDR3 coding DNA: TGTGCCAGCAGTTCCTGGGGGCAAGGGCCTGATGAAAAACTGTTTTTT.

This chain connects TRBV29-1 to TRBJ2-2; 7 bases fit TRBD2. V was pared by 6 bases and J by 1 base, with 2 bases of the junction left unmatched. CDR3 length: 13 residues. The V gene's germline CDR1 is SQVTM and CDR2 ANQGSEA. The CDR3 here is CSVRGGNTGELFF. CDR3 bases: TGCAGCGTCCGCGGGGGGAACACCGGGGAGCTGTTTTTT.

In the case of this clonotype: The junction departs from the called germline gene at one end, perhaps through a read error. The gene calls are TRBV7-9 and TRBJ2-5; D unresolved. The CDR3 is 11 residues long. The germline gives CDR1 SEHNR, CDR2 FQNEAQ (reference sequence). The CDR3 is CASSSQEAQYF. DNA of the CDR3: TGTGCCAGCAGCTCACAAGAGGCCCAGTACTTC.

The count of this clonotype is one. The rearrangement links TRBV28 to TRBJ2-3; D is uncertain. In germline, CDR1 is MDHEN, CDR2 SYDVKM. Trimming removed 4 bases from V and 0 bases from J, with 14 bases in between. The CDR3 is made up of 16 amino acids. CDR3 nucleotide sequence: TGTGCCAGCAGTTCCGGAGCGAAGCTGAGCACAGATACGCAGTATTTT. Amino acids: CASSSGAKLSTDTQYF.

The chain is built from TRBV19 and TRBJ1-1; 9 bases fit TRBD1. The ends lost 6 bases at V and 4 bases at J; junction bases unmatched: 6. The CDR3 loop spans 14 amino acids. CDR1 and CDR2 from the germline V gene are LNHDA and SQIVND (reference sequence). The CDR3 DNA follows: TGTGCCAGTAGGACCCGGACAGGGGTCACTGAAGCTTTCTTT. As protein: CASRTRTGVTEAFF.

This clonotype has only a few counts. The V and J genes are TRBV27 and TRBJ2-3; D may be TRBD1 or TRBD2 (5 bases each). The V and J ends lost 4 bases and 0 bases respectively, with 5 bases between them. The V gene's germline CDR1 is MNHEY and CDR2 SMNVEV (reference sequence). The CDR3 is 13 amino acids. This chain's CDR3 is CASSWGSTDTQYF. The CDR3 nucleotides read TGTGCCAGCAGTTGGGGGAGCACAGATACGCAGTATTTT.

The chain uses TRBV10-3 and TRBJ1-2, with D possibly TRBD1 on 5 matching bases. CDR1 is ENHRY and CDR2 is SYGVKD in the germline V gene. CDR3 length equals 15 residues. V lost 2 bases and J 3 bases, leaving 13 bases between the germline ends. The CDR3 region has the DNA TGTGCCATCAGTGAGGGACGGTCGGGGGACTATGGCTACACCTTC. This gives the protein CAISEGRSGDYGYTF.

This clonotype was seen a handful of times. The chain carries TRBV29-1 and TRBJ2-7, with D possibly matching TRBD1 (5 bases). Between the trimmed V and J ends, which lost 5 bases and 5 bases, there was a span of 10 bases. Germline assignment: CDR1 SQVTM and CDR2 ANQGSEA. The CDR3 is made up of 11 amino acids. The CDR3 DNA is TGCAGCGTTCCCTGGGGCAACGAGCAGTACTTC. Translating gives CSVPWGNEQYF.

This clonotype came up many times. V usage is TRBV7-9 and J usage is TRBJ2-4, with D possibly being TRBD1 (5 bases). Germline loops: CDR1 SEHNR, CDR2 FQNEAQ (reference sequence). This CDR3 is built from 12 residues. V lost 4 bases and J 10 bases, leaving 11 bases between the germline ends. The CDR3 is CASSSEKGIQYF. The CDR3 nucleotides are TGTGCCAGCAGCTCTGAGAAGGGGATTCAGTACTTC. The full variable domain, its missing parts supplied by reference TRBV7-9 and TRBJ2-4, is DTGVSQNPRHKITKRGQNVTFRCDPISEHNRLYWYRQTLGQGPEFLTYFQNEAQLEKSRLLSDRFSAERPKGSFSTLEIQRTEQGDSAMYLCASSSEKGIQYFGAGTRLSVL.

This clonotype was picked up many times. The V call is TRBV7-6, the J call TRBJ2-7, with 7 bases aligning to TRBD1. Germline V gene data show CDR1 as SGHVS and CDR2 as FNYEAQ. The CDR3 sequence is 14 residues long. V lost 1 base and J lost 7; bases outside the gene matches: 7. The CDR3 nucleotides are TGTGCCAGCAGCTTAGAGGGGGCCCAAGGGGAGCAGTACTTC. Translation: CASSLEGAQGEQYF.

This clonotype was detected only a few times. J is TRBJ2-7 and V is TRBV29-1; TRBD2 might be the D (7 bases). Deletions cut 0 bases from V and 0 bases from J, with 18 bases between. The CDR3 consists of 17 residues. CDR1 and CDR2 (germline): SQVTM, ANQGSEA. CDR3 residues: CSVEDIPGEGVSYEQYF. CDR3 nucleotide sequence: TGCAGCGTTGAAGATATCCCTGGGGAGGGGGTCTCCTACGAGCAGTACTTC.

This chain links TRBV24-1 with TRBJ2-1; D is perhaps TRBD1 (5 bases). Germline lookup yields CDR1 KGHDR and CDR2 SFDVKD. CDR3 length: 13 amino acids. V was cut by 0 bases and J by 8 bases, with 7 bases left in between. CDR3 DNA sequence: TGTGCCACCAGTGATTTGAAAGGGGATGAGCAGTTCTTC. Translating it yields CATSDLKGDEQFF.

This clonotype appeared many times. The chain employs TRBV28 and TRBJ2-2; D remains unclear. Germline V gene data show CDR1 as MDHEN and CDR2 as SYDVKM. This CDR3 has 17 residues. The V end lost 5 bases, the J end lost 0 bases, and 16 bases lay between the germline ends. CDR3 sequence reads: CASSPLSLVANTGELFF. As DNA, the CDR3 is TGTGCCAGCAGTCCGCTAAGTCTGGTTGCGAACACCGGGGAGCTGTTTTTT.

The chain carries TRBV20-1 and TRBJ1-2, with D possibly TRBD1 on 6 matching bases. The CDR3 totals 17 residues. CDR1 and CDR2 (germline): DFQATT, SNEGSKA (reference sequence). Trimming took off 6 bases at V and 3 bases at J, with 26 bases between the two ends. CDR3 coding DNA: TGCAGTGCCCGATGGAGCACACATGGGGGGCCCGACTATGGCTACACCTTC. Its translation: CSARWSTHGGPDYGYTF.

This clonotype appeared a few times. The V gene is TRBV20-1, the J gene TRBJ1-4; D is undetermined. The CDR3 runs to 14 residues. V was pared by 6 bases and J by 6 bases, with 17 bases between. Germline-derived CDR1 and CDR2 are DFQATT and SNEGSKA (reference sequence). The CDR3 DNA reads as TGCAGTGCCCAAAAACCAGACAAGGATGAAAAACTGTTTTTT. Its protein product is CSAQKPDKDEKLFF.

The chain combines TRBV20-1 with TRBJ1-2, with D maybe TRBD1 (5 bases). In germline, CDR1 is DFQATT, CDR2 SNEGSKA (reference sequence). The length of the CDR3 is 15 residues. Trimming shortened V by 0 bases and J by 6 bases, and 17 bases separated the two germline ends. Here the CDR3 DNA reads TGCAGTGCTAGAGATTTTGGACGGGGGATCGATGGCTACACCTTC. Protein product: CSARDFGRGIDGYTF.

The V gene is TRBV7-3, the J gene TRBJ2-3, with D tentatively TRBD2 (6 bases). The CDR3 length is 14 residues. Germline CDR1 reads SGHTA; CDR2 reads FQGTGA. V shed 2 bases and J shed 6 bases, with 12 bases lying between them. This CDR3 reads CASSLFGGADTQYF. The CDR3 DNA follows: TGTGCCAGCAGCTTATTTGGCGGGGCGGATACGCAGTATTTT.

This clonotype was picked up a small number of times. This sequence joins TRBV7-2 and TRBJ2-2; possibly TRBD2 for D (5 bases). Deletions cut 5 bases from V and 5 bases from J, with 15 bases between. The CDR3 is 15 residues long. Germline CDR1 is SGHTA and CDR2 is FQGNSA. The CDR3 reads CASSPLGVGTGELFF. The CDR3 coding sequence is TGTGCCAGCAGCCCCCTCGGGGTCGGGACCGGGGAGCTGTTTTTT.

This clonotype was seen just once. The chain is built from TRBV29-1 and TRBJ1-2; a possible D gene is TRBD1 (6 bases). CDR1 is SQVTM and CDR2 is ANQGSEA in the germline V gene. The CDR3 covers 14 residues. V lost 0 bases to trimming and J lost 7 bases, with 15 bases between them. CDR3 residues: CSVEEGAFSRGYTF. The CDR3 DNA reads as TGCAGCGTTGAAGAGGGGGCGTTTTCTCGTGGCTACACCTTC.

This clonotype has just a few counts. This sequence joins TRBV2 and TRBJ1-5; 7 nucleotides agree with TRBD1. Losses at the gene ends were 4 bases for V and 7 bases for J; bases not matched to a gene: 4. Per germline, CDR1 SNHLY and CDR2 FYNNEI. This CDR3 region has 13 residues. In nucleotides, the CDR3 is TGTGCCAGCAGTGGACAGGGTTTACAGCCCCAGCATTTT. It specifies CASSGQGLQPQHF. The entire variable domain, with the rest obtained from reference TRBV2 and TRBJ1-5, is as follows: EPEVTQTPSHQVTQMGQEVILRCVPISNHLYFYWYRQILGQKVEFLVSFYNNEISEKSEIFDDQFSVERPDGSNFTLKIRSTKLEDSAMYFCASSGQGLQPQHFGDGTRLSIL.

This clonotype was seen a few times. The chain recombines TRBV5-6 with TRBJ2-2, with D unclear. CDR3 length: 13 amino acids. V was trimmed by 1 base and J by 7 bases, leaving 8 bases between them. Germline V gives CDR1 SGHDT, CDR2 YYEEEE. CDR3 DNA: TGTGCCAGCAGCTTGCCAAGCAACGGGGAGCTGTTTTTT. It specifies CASSLPSNGELFF.

The rearrangement uses TRBV28 and TRBJ2-7; the D gene is possibly TRBD2 (6 bases). Germline loops: CDR1 MDHEN, CDR2 SYDVKM. The CDR3 runs 12 residues. V was pared by 9 bases and J by 4 bases, with 13 bases between. In nucleotides, the CDR3 is TGTGCCAGTATAGCGGTGACATACGAGCAGTACTTC. Translation gives CASIAVTYEQYF.

This chain joins TRBV20-1 and TRBJ2-1, with 9 bases matching TRBD2. V shed 6 bases, J shed 2 bases, and the junction held 5 bases outside the gene matches. There are 14 residues in the CDR3. Germline V gene sequence: CDR1 DFQATT, CDR2 SNEGSKA (reference sequence). For the CDR3, the DNA is TGCAGTGCCAGTCTAGCGGGGACCTACAATGAGCAGTTCTTC. Amino acids: CSASLAGTYNEQFF.

Ten or more counts support this clonotype. V is TRBV7-2 and J is TRBJ1-1; D gene uncertain. This CDR3 is built from 14 residues. The germline CDR1 and CDR2 sequences are SGHTA and FQGNSA. Trimming removed 1 base at V and 7 bases at J, with 13 bases between. The CDR3 protein is CASSLGSGALEAFF. The CDR3 region has the DNA TGTGCCAGCAGCTTAGGATCTGGAGCCCTTGAAGCTTTCTTT.

This clonotype was observed a handful of times. This rearrangement joins TRBV29-1 to TRBJ1-2; the match to TRBD1 covers 8 bases. There are 14 residues in the CDR3. Germline V gives CDR1 SQVTM, CDR2 ANQGSEA. The trim removed 6 bases at V and 4 bases at J, leaving 10 bases unmatched. Here the CDR3 reads CSVPGQGPVYGYTF. DNA of the CDR3: TGCAGCGTGCCCGGACAGGGACCAGTCTATGGCTACACCTTC.

The V and J genes are TRBV6-5 and TRBJ2-3; D unresolved. V was shortened by 4 bases and J by 4 bases, with 12 bases between the two germline ends. The CDR3 is 14 amino acids. Germline CDR1 is MNHEY and CDR2 is SVGAGI. The CDR3 loop is CASSSKSGADTQYF. CDR3 DNA: TGTGCCAGCAGTTCAAAATCTGGGGCAGATACGCAGTATTTT.